The 5 T cell receptor beta chains reported below all come from one sample, sequenced in a study of blood T cell repertoires in COVID-19. Repertoires were generated with immunoSEQ multiplex PCR, while TCRdb's copy carries only in-frame clones and drops some. The sample contains fewer than 250,000 clones, roughly 87% of which appear only once. The sample was PBMCs or T cells enriched from blood (not recorded which). The receptors here all came from a woman in her 30s with acute COVID-19.

The rearrangement links TRBV13 to TRBJ1-1, with D possibly TRBD1 on 5 matching bases. The germline V gene has CDR1 PRHDT and CDR2 FYEKMQ (reference sequence). This CDR3 comprises 16 residues. The V end lost 3 bases, the J end lost 0 bases, and 14 bases lay between the germline ends. The CDR3 coding sequence is TGTGCCAGCAGCTTTGAGGCAGGGACTATGAACACTGAAGCTTTCTTT. This codes for CASSFEAGTMNTEAFF.

The V and J genes are TRBV19 and TRBJ2-3; a possible D gene is TRBD2 (5 bases). Deletions cut 3 bases from V and 0 bases from J, with 10 bases between. The CDR3 spans 15 residues. Germline loops: CDR1 LNHDA, CDR2 SQIVND (reference sequence). The CDR3 region is CASSILATSTDTQYF. The CDR3 coding sequence is TGTGCCAGTAGTATTTTAGCGACTAGCACAGATACGCAGTATTTT.

The chain has TRBV3-1 (or the pseudogene TRBV3-2) and TRBJ1-3, with 7 bases fitting TRBD1. The germline gives CDR1 LGHDT, CDR2 YNNKEL (reference sequence). V trimming: 4 bases; J trimming: 3 bases; junction bases outside the gene matches: 6. CDR3 length: 15 residues. This CDR3 reads CASSRKQGFGNTIYF. The DNA of the CDR3 is TGTGCCAGCAGCCGTAAACAGGGGTTTGGAAACACCATATATTTT.

The chain combines TRBV4-2 with TRBJ2-1; TRBD2 agrees at 7 bases. The CDR3 extends over 15 amino acids. Germline V gene lookup returns CDR1 LGHNA and CDR2 YNFKEQ. Germline trimming cut 0 bases from V and 15 bases from J; bases unmatched to any gene: 14. The CDR3 bases are TGTGCCAGCAGCCAAGATTTAGGCGGGACTACCCCCCCGTTCTTC. Translating gives CASSQDLGGTTPPFF.

V gene TRBV7-9 combines with J gene TRBJ1-6, with 7 nucleotides matching TRBD1. Germline values: CDR1 SEHNR, CDR2 FQNEAQ (reference sequence). V lost 5 bases to trimming and J lost 4 bases; unmatched junction nucleotides: 8. This CDR3 spans 16 amino acids. For the CDR3, the DNA is TGTGCCAGCAGCCCCTCCGGGGGACAGTATAATTCACCCCTCCACTTT. Protein product: CASSPSGGQYNSPLHF.